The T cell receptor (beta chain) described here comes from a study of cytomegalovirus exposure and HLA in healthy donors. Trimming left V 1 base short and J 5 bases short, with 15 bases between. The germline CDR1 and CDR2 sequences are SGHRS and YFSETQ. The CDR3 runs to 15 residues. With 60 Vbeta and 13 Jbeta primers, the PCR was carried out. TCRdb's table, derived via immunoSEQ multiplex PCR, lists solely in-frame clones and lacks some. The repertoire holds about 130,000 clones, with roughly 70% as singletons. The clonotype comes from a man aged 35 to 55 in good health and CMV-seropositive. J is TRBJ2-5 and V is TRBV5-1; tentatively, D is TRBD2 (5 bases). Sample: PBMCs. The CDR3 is CASSLRPAGGETQYF. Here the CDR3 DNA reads TGCGCCAGCAGCTTGAGGCCCGCTGGAGGTGAGACCCAGTACTTC.